This T cell receptor (beta chain) was found in a study of blood T cell repertoires in COVID-19. Study summary: Acute and convalescent COVID-19 samples came from the United States, Italy and Spain.

This CDR3 comprises 14 residues. Germline CDR1 is MNHEY and CDR2 is SVGAGI. The V and J ends lost 10 bases and 2 bases respectively, with 16 bases between them. Assay used: immunoSEQ multiplex PCR; TCRdb lists only in-frame clones, some missing. The table has 70,000 or so clones, 90% seen once. Sequenced input: peripheral blood. V is TRBV6-5 and J is TRBJ2-3; D might be TRBD2 (6 bases). This TCR derives from a woman in her late teens or twenties with acute or convalescent COVID-19. This chain's CDR3 is CATIRAGFTDTQYF. The DNA of the CDR3 is TGTGCCACCATTCGGGCGGGATTCACAGATACGCAGTATTTT.